This section outlines one TCR beta chain sequence together with its context. Sequencing used immunoSEQ multiplex PCR; TCRdb keeps in-frame clones, though not all of them. The data show about 100,000 clones, around 85% seen once. This entry comes from a study of PD-L1 blockade in urothelial cancer. Study-level information: From 2014, patients received atezolizumab, given as 1,200 mg intravenously every 3 weeks. Blood analysis took place 3 weeks (second dose) and 6 weeks after treatment start. Blood samples had a median of approximately 150,000 T cells, roughly 84,000 unique TCRs, and clonality 0.08 to 0.09.

Samples were collected from each patient before treatment and during treatment. Each patient gave between 1 and 8 of them in total. The clonotype was recovered from a man aged 45-65 years with urothelial cancer. The starting material was PBMCs, obtained around atezolizumab (anti-PD-L1) treatment.

The CDR3 nucleotides read TGTGCCAGCAGTGGAGGACCGGGACAGGGTAATTCACCCCTCCACTTT. Residues: CASSGGPGQGNSPLHF. The genes are TRBV2 and TRBJ1-6; 9 bases are a match to TRBD1. CDR3 length equals 16 residues. Germline CDR1 is SNHLY and CDR2 is FYNNEI. V lost 4 bases to trimming and J lost 6 bases; unmatched junction nucleotides: 7.